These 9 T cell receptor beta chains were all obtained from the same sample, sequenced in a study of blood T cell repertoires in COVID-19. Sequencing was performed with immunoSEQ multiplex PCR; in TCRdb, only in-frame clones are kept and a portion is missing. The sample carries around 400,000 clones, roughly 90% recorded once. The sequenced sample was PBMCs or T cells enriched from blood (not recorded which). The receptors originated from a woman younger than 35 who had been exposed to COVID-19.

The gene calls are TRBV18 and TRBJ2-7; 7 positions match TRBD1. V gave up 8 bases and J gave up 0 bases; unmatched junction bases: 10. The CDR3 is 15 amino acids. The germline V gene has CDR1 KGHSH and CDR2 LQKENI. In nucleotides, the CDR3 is TGTGCCAGCAGCGCCCGGGACAGTGACTCCTACGAGCAGTACTTC. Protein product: CASSARDSDSYEQYF.

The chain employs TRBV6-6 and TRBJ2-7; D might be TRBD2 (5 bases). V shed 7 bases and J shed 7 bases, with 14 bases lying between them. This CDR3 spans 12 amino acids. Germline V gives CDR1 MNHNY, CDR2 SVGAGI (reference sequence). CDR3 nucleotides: TGTGCCAGCAACTCCGGGAACAGAGAGCAGTACTTC. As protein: CASNSGNREQYF.

CDR3 loop: CASIDQGYTEAFF. The CDR3 DNA is TGTGCCAGCATCGATCAGGGCTACACTGAAGCTTTCTTT. V gene TRBV12-3 or TRBV12-4 combines with J gene TRBJ1-1; perhaps TRBD1 as D (5 bases). The CDR3 is made up of 13 amino acids. Trimming removed 7 bases from V and 3 bases from J, with 12 bases in between.

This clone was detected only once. The CDR3 region has the DNA TGTGCCAGCAGTTACGAGGGTCCTAATGAAAAACTGTTTTTT. This translates into CASSYEGPNEKLFF. The gene calls are TRBV6-5 and TRBJ1-4; D is unclear. This CDR3 contains 14 residues. V lost 2 bases and J 3 bases, leaving 7 bases between the germline ends. CDR1 and CDR2 (germline): MNHEY, SVGAGI.

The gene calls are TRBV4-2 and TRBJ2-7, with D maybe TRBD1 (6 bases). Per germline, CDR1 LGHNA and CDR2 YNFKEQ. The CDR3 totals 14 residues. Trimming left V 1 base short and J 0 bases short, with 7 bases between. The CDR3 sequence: CASSQVDSSYEQYF. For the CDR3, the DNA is TGTGCCAGCAGCCAAGTGGACAGCTCCTACGAGCAGTACTTC.

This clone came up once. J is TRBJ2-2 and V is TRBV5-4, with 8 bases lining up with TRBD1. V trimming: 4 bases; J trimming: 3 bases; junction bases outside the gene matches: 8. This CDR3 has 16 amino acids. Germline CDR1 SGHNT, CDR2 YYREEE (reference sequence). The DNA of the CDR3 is TGTGCCAGCAGCCCCCAGGGGGCAAGGTACACCGGGGAGCTGTTTTTT. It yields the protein CASSPQGARYTGELFF.

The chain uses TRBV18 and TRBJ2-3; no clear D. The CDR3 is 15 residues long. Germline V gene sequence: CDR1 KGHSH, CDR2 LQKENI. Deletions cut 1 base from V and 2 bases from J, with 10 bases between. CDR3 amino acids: CASSPLGGFTDTQYF. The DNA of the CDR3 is TGTGCCAGCTCACCACTCGGTGGTTTCACAGATACGCAGTATTTT.

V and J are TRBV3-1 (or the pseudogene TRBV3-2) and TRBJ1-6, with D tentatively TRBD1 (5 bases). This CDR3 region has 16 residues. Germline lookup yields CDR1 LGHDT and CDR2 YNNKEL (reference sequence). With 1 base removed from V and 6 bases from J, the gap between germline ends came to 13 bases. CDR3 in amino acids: CASSQVWGVSNSPLHF. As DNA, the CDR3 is TGTGCCAGCAGCCAAGTTTGGGGGGTGTCTAATTCACCCCTCCACTTT.

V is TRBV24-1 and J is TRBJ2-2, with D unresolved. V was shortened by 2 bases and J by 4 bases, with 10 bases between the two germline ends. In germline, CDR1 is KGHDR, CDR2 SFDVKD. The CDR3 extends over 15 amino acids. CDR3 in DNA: TGTGCCACCAGTGATTCGGTTCTCGGCACCGGGGAGCTGTTTTTT. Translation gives CATSDSVLGTGELFF.